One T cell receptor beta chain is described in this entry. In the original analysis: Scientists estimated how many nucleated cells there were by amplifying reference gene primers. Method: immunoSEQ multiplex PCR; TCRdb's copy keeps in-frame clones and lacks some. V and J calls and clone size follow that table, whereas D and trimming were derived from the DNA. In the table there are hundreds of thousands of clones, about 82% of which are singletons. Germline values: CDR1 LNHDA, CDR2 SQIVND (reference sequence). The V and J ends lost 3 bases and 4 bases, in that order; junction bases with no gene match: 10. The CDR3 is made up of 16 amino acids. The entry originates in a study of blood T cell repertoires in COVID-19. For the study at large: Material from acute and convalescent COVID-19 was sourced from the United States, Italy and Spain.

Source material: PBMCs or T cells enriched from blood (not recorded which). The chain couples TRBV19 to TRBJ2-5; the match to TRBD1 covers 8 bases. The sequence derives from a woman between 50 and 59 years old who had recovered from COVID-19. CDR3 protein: CASSIGTGERLETQYF. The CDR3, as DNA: TGTGCCAGTAGTATTGGGACAGGAGAGAGGTTAGAGACCCAGTACTTC.